These T cell receptor beta chains were read from a single sample in a study of siplizumab effects on memory and regulatory T cells. Method: immunoSEQ multiplex PCR; TCRdb's copy keeps in-frame clones and lacks some. The sample yields around 100,000 clones, approximately 91% seen once. Sequencing input: non-Treg CD4+ T cells sorted from blood. These receptors were taken from a human donor in good health. Each CDR3 is given without its conserved first and last residue.

v_gene: TRBV27
j_gene: TRBJ2-7
CDR3aa: ASSLSRHREQY

v_gene: TRBV28
j_gene: TRBJ2-7
CDR3aa: ASTPGEAESSYEQY

v_gene: TRBV11-3
j_gene: TRBJ2-7
CDR3aa: ASSLYRGSDEQY

v_gene: TRBV18
j_gene: TRBJ1-5
CDR3aa: ASSPTGNQPQH

v_gene: TRBV30
j_gene: TRBJ2-7
CDR3aa: AWSPGVAVRYEQY

v_gene: TRBV5-8
j_gene: TRBJ1-3
CDR3aa: ASSFGDRGSGNTIY

v_gene: TRBV29-1
j_gene: TRBJ1-1
CDR3aa: SVILQGMNTEAF

v_gene: TRBV6-6
j_gene: TRBJ1-1
CDR3aa: ASSYSITGNTEAF

v_gene: TRBV12-5
j_gene: TRBJ1-1
CDR3aa: ASTKQGLGEAF

v_gene: TRBV6-1
j_gene: TRBJ2-7
CDR3aa: ASRQGAVNEQY

v_gene: TRBV5-1
j_gene: TRBJ2-2
CDR3aa: ASSFLSMTGELF

v_gene: TRBV5-4
j_gene: TRBJ2-7
CDR3aa: ASSPDQGEQY

v_gene: TRBV7-2
j_gene: TRBJ2-1
CDR3aa: ASSLVGLRLADGF

v_gene: TRBV7-9
j_gene: TRBJ2-7
CDR3aa: ASSSPAGGRYEQY

v_gene: TRBV2
j_gene: TRBJ2-7
CDR3aa: ASSQGLAVYEQY

v_gene: TRBV7-9
j_gene: TRBJ2-3
CDR3aa: ASSLSGRGGDTQY

v_gene: TRBV9
j_gene: TRBJ2-3
CDR3aa: ASSVRLAVTDTQY

v_gene: TRBV11-3
j_gene: TRBJ2-2
CDR3aa: ASSLVDTGELF

v_gene: TRBV27
j_gene: TRBJ2-1
CDR3aa: ASSPPRPQGFYNEQF

v_gene: TRBV7-8
j_gene: TRBJ1-1
CDR3aa: ASGQVLTEAF

v_gene: TRBV2
j_gene: TRBJ2-1
CDR3aa: ASSEWGTSGRVGRGNEQF

v_gene: TRBV15
j_gene: TRBJ2-5
CDR3aa: ATSRAGNQETQY

v_gene: TRBV5-4
j_gene: TRBJ1-4
CDR3aa: ASSYDRVILEANEKLF

v_gene: TRBV27
j_gene: TRBJ2-6
CDR3aa: ASSADRGGTGANVLT

v_gene: TRBV28
j_gene: TRBJ1-4
CDR3aa: ASRNGGATNEKLF

v_gene: TRBV30
j_gene: TRBJ2-1
CDR3aa: ARSAGGHYNEQF

v_gene: TRBV5-4
j_gene: TRBJ2-5
CDR3aa: ASSFGETQY

v_gene: TRBV5-1
j_gene: TRBJ2-7
CDR3aa: ASSLGGTGVGYEQY

v_gene: TRBV28
j_gene: TRBJ2-1
CDR3aa: ASSLENEQF

v_gene: TRBV7-2
j_gene: TRBJ2-5
CDR3aa: ASSRGQKETQY

v_gene: TRBV15
j_gene: TRBJ1-2
CDR3aa: ATSSIGGDYGYT

v_gene: TRBV29-1
j_gene: TRBJ2-2
CDR3aa: SAGQGKAGELF

v_gene: TRBV9
j_gene: TRBJ1-4
CDR3aa: ASSSGPATNEKLF

v_gene: TRBV2
j_gene: TRBJ1-1
CDR3aa: AIGQGTEAF

v_gene: TRBV20-1
j_gene: TRBJ2-7
CDR3aa: SARDPYEQY

v_gene: TRBV18
j_gene: TRBJ2-3
CDR3aa: ASSPFTDTQY

v_gene: TRBV19
j_gene: TRBJ2-7
CDR3aa: ASSRDGYEQY

v_gene: TRBV5-1
j_gene: TRBJ1-4
CDR3aa: ASSLGGKDNEKLF